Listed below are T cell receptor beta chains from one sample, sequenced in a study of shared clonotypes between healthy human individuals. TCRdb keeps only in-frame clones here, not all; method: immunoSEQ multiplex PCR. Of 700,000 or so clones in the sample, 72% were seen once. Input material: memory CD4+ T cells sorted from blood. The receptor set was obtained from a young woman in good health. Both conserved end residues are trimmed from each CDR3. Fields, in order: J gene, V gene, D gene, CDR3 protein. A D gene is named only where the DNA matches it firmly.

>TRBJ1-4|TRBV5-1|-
ASSFRPGLNEKLF
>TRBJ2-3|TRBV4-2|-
ASSQEPFGGTDTQY
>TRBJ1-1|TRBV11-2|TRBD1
ASSATQGASTEAF
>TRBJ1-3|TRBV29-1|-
SVEDRGRTGNTIY
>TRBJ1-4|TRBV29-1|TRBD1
SVARGQGPYEKLF
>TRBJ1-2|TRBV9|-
ASSVETGGYGYT
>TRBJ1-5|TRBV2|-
ASSLNNQPQH
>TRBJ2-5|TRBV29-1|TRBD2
SVEGTSGQETQY
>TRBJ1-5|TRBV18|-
ASSPTGGRHQPQH
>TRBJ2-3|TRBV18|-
ASSAQGGGSSTDTQY
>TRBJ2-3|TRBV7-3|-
ASSQSGTDTQY
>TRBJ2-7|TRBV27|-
ASSLRGSYPYEQY
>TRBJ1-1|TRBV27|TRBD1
ASSPRNRGLNPNTEAF
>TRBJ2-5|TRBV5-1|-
ASSPQVEETQY
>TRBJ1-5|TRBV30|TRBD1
AWSEQGDQPQH
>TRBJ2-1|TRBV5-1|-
ASSLDTSTYNEQF
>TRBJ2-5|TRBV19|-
ASSVRETQY
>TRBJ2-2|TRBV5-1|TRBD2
ASSLAGVNTGELF
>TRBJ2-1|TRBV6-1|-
ASSEMDPSTNEQF
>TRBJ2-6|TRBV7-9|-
ASSWGSGANVLT
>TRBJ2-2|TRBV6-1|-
ASATGNANTGELF
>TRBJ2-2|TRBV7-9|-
ASSFSVNTGELF
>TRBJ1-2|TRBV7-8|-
ASSPSGGEVRT
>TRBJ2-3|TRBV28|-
ASSLPGTDTQY
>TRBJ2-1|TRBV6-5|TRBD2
ASSSGLAGTNEQF
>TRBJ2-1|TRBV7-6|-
ASSYQRDNIEQF
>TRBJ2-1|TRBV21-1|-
ASSDRDGPNNEQF
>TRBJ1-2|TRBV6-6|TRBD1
ASRPGQGTLSYT
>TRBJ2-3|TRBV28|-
ASGGIGDTQY